This passage covers 19 T cell receptor beta chains from one sample sequenced in a study of blood T cell repertoires in COVID-19 (dated by TCRdb to about 2020). Library generation was performed with the immunoSEQ multiplex PCR assay. TCRdb's version of the immuneACCESS table is confined to in-frame rearrangements and falls short of the full clone set. An unresolved V gene accounts for under half of the shortfall where checked; the remainder is of unknown origin. The sample table contains about 70,000 clones; only one count was recorded for more than 80% of them. Of the sample, approximately 35% is held by the ten largest clones. Sequenced sample: peripheral blood. The receptors were sampled from an elderly woman with active or convalescent COVID-19.

The DNA of the CDR3 is TGCGCCAGCAGCCCTGAGGGGGCGAAAACAACCGGGGAGCTGTTTTTT. Protein: CASSPEGAKTTGELFF. V gene TRBV5-1 combines with J gene TRBJ2-2; TRBD1 matches at 7 bases. CDR3 length equals 16 residues. Losses at the gene ends were 4 bases for V and 5 bases for J; bases not matched to a gene: 11. Germline V gene data show CDR1 as SGHRS and CDR2 as YFSETQ.

This clone was recorded once. This CDR3 reads CASSIGTVNYEQYF. In DNA, the CDR3 is TGCGCCAGCAGTATCGGGACAGTCAACTACGAGCAGTACTTC. J is TRBJ2-7 and V is TRBV5-1; TRBD1 aligns across 7 bases. The CDR3 is 14 amino acids. J was trimmed by 3 bases and V by 5 bases; bases with no gene match: 8. In germline, CDR1 is SGHRS, CDR2 YFSETQ. Based on the CDR3 plus reference TRBV5-1 and TRBJ2-7, the full variable domain is KAGVTQTPRYLIKTRGQQVTLSCSPISGHRSVSWYQQTPGQGLQFLFEYFSETQRNKGNFPGRFSGRQFSNSRSEMNVSTLELGDSALYLCASSIGTVNYEQYFGPGTRLTVT.

This sequence joins TRBV7-2 and TRBJ2-3, with TRBD2 matching 11 bases. Germline CDR1 reads SGHTA; CDR2 reads FQGNSA. V gave up 5 bases and J gave up 2 bases; unmatched junction bases: 6. The CDR3 contains 16 residues. Here the CDR3 reads CASSPGTSGITDTQYF. The CDR3 region has the DNA TGTGCCAGCAGCCCCGGGACTAGCGGCATCACAGATACGCAGTATTTT. Variable domain in full (rest from reference TRBV7-2 and TRBJ2-3): GAGVSQSPSNKVTEKGKDVELRCDPISGHTALYWYRQSLGQGLEFLIYFQGNSAPDKSGLPSDRFSAERTGGSVSTLTIQRTQQEDSAVYLCASSPGTSGITDTQYFGPGTRLTVL.

Worth noting for this clone: This may come from a read error, since a much larger clone is one base off. This chain links TRBV6-5 with TRBJ1-2; TRBD1 aligns across 12 bases. Germline CDR1 MNHEY, CDR2 SVGAGI. CDR3 length: 15 residues. The V segment lost 4 bases and the J segment 5 bases; nucleotides outside the gene matches: 5. This CDR3 is CASSFRDRGQYGYTF. CDR3 DNA: TGTGCCAGCAGTTTCCGGGACAGGGGGCAGTATGGCTACACCTTC.

This chain connects TRBV7-9 to TRBJ1-5; D remains unclear. There are 15 residues in the CDR3. The germline V gene has CDR1 SEHNR and CDR2 FQNEAQ (reference sequence). V was cut by 8 bases and J by 4 bases, with 18 bases left in between. CDR3 in amino acids: CASAPSAGSNQPQHF. The CDR3 DNA sequence: TGTGCCAGCGCCCCTTCGGCGGGTAGTAATCAGCCCCAGCATTTT.

The chain joins TRBV7-2 to TRBJ2-3; 7 bases fit TRBD2. This CDR3 has 17 residues. With 5 bases clipped from V and 5 bases from J, the junction kept 16 bases outside the gene matches. Germline V gives CDR1 SGHTA, CDR2 FQGNSA. Here the CDR3 reads CASSPEGSGAHRDTQYF. The CDR3 nucleotides are TGTGCCAGCAGCCCTGAGGGGAGCGGGGCCCACCGAGATACGCAGTATTTT.

In its sample, this clone was seen once. This sequence joins TRBV9 and TRBJ1-1; unclear D gene. The CDR3 covers 15 residues. V was trimmed by 0 bases and J by 0 bases, leaving 9 bases between them. CDR1 and CDR2 from the germline V gene are SGDLS and YYNGEE. The CDR3 loop is CASSVGGPMNTEAFF. The CDR3 DNA sequence: TGTGCCAGCAGCGTAGGTGGGCCGATGAACACTGAAGCTTTCTTT.

This clone was detected only a few times. The V gene is TRBV11-2, the J gene TRBJ1-1, with a tentative D call TRBD1 (5 bases). This CDR3 has 17 amino acids. Germline values: CDR1 SGHAT, CDR2 FQNNGV. The V and J ends lost 2 bases and 8 bases respectively, with 24 bases between them. The CDR3 sequence: CASSLIPNRFPGEEAFF. CDR3 in DNA: TGTGCCAGCAGCTTAATCCCCAACAGGTTTCCCGGAGAAGAAGCTTTCTTT.

The chain carries TRBV10-3 and TRBJ1-1; D is uncertain. Trimming removed 4 bases at V and 1 base at J, with 7 bases between. In germline, CDR1 is ENHRY, CDR2 SYGVKD. The CDR3 is 13 residues long. The CDR3 nucleotides are TGTGCCATCAGTGGAGGGAGGAACACTGAAGCTTTCTTT. Protein: CAISGGRNTEAFF.

This clone was counted between two and nine times. V and J are TRBV19 and TRBJ2-1, with 10 positions matching TRBD2. The germline V gene has CDR1 LNHDA and CDR2 SQIVND (reference sequence). The V gene end was trimmed by 4 bases and the J gene end by 8 bases; junction bases not matched to a gene: 8. There are 15 residues in the CDR3. CDR3: CASSTNSGGRDEQFF. The DNA of the CDR3 is TGTGCCAGTAGTACCAATAGCGGGGGGAGGGATGAGCAGTTCTTC.

The CDR3 loop is CAGQNLQETQYF. CDR3 bases: TGTGCCGGACAGAACCTACAAGAGACCCAGTACTTC. The J gene is TRBJ2-5, the V gene TRBV19; tentative D call: TRBD1 (6 bases). CDR3 length equals 12 residues. Germline values: CDR1 LNHDA, CDR2 SQIVND (reference sequence). Trimming stripped 11 bases from V and 2 bases from J, with 12 bases between.

This clone was seen a few times. The rearrangement links TRBV24-1 to TRBJ2-1; D is possibly TRBD2 (5 bases). Germline-derived CDR1 and CDR2 are KGHDR and SFDVKD. V was trimmed by 4 bases and J by 10 bases, leaving 7 bases between them. This CDR3 has 11 residues. CDR3 nucleotide sequence: TGTGCCACCAGTGAGGAGGAAGAGCAGTTCTTC. It encodes CATSEEEEQFF.

The CDR3 nucleotides read TGCGCCAGCAGCGTACAGGGTCTAAACACTGAAGCTTTCTTT. Encoded protein: CASSVQGLNTEAFF. The V call is TRBV4-1, the J call TRBJ1-1; tentative D call: TRBD1 (6 bases). Germline values: CDR1 MGHRA, CDR2 YSYEKL. The CDR3 spans 14 residues. The V and J ends lost 5 bases and 2 bases respectively, with 12 bases between them.

The rearrangement links TRBV18 to TRBJ2-1; TRBD2 aligns across 12 bases. The V gene's germline CDR1 is KGHSH and CDR2 LQKENI. The junction had 13 bases not matched to a gene; V was cut back by 6 bases and J by 10 bases. This CDR3 contains 16 residues. CDR3 sequence (DNA): TGTGCCAGCTCCCCGGCCCTAGCGGGGGGGTTTGGAGAGCAGTTCTTC. Encoded protein: CASSPALAGGFGEQFF. Together with reference TRBV18 and TRBJ2-1, the CDR3 gives the full variable domain: NAGVMQNPRHLVRRRGQEARLRCSPMKGHSHVYWYRQLPEEGLKFMVYLQKENIIDESGMPKERFSAEFPKEGPSILRIQQVVRGDSAAYFCASSPALAGGFGEQFFGPGTRLTVL.

The chain combines TRBV29-1 with TRBJ1-2, with D uncertain. The germline CDR1 and CDR2 sequences are SQVTM and ANQGSEA. The CDR3 is 13 residues long. Trimming took 3 bases from V and 5 from J, leaving 13 bases between them. As DNA, the CDR3 is TGCAGCGTTGACCCACATCCCCCGTATGGCTACACCTTC. It specifies CSVDPHPPYGYTF.

The gene calls are TRBV28 and TRBJ1-3; possibly TRBD1 for D (6 bases). V was clipped by 4 bases and J by 0 bases, with 10 bases between them. This CDR3 contains 15 residues. The germline CDR1 and CDR2 sequences are MDHEN and SYDVKM. CDR3 bases: TGTGCCAGCAGTTCCGACAGGTTCTCTGGAAACACCATATATTTT. Translated: CASSSDRFSGNTIYF.

The chain uses TRBV7-9 and TRBJ1-5, with D possibly TRBD1 on 5 matching bases. Trimming stripped 5 bases from V and 4 bases from J, with 15 bases between. Germline CDR1 is SEHNR and CDR2 is FQNEAQ (reference sequence). This CDR3 region has 15 residues. CDR3 sequence (DNA): TGTGCCAGCAGCCCTGGCGGCAGGGATAATCAGCCCCAGCATTTT. It translates to CASSPGGRDNQPQHF. The full variable domain, completed using reference TRBV7-9 and TRBJ1-5, is DTGVSQNPRHKITKRGQNVTFRCDPISEHNRLYWYRQTLGQGPEFLTYFQNEAQLEKSRLLSDRFSAERPKGSFSTLEIQRTEQGDSAMYLCASSPGGRDNQPQHFGDGTRLSIL.

The V call is TRBV19, the J call TRBJ1-5; D is unclear. The germline V and J ends were trimmed by 6 bases and 7 bases, with 19 bases remaining between them. The CDR3 consists of 15 residues. CDR1 and CDR2 from the germline V gene are LNHDA and SQIVND (reference sequence). CDR3 region: CASSERGTTRQPQHF. The CDR3 nucleotides read TGTGCCAGTAGCGAACGAGGTACTACAAGACAGCCCCAGCATTTT.

The chain combines TRBV5-8 with TRBJ2-3; 8 bases match TRBD1. CDR1 SGHTS and CDR2 YDEGEE come from the germline V gene. V shed 0 bases and J 6 bases; nucleotides not matched to a gene: 9. This CDR3 spans 16 amino acids. The CDR3 sequence: CASSLGRGRNFDTQYF. CDR3 in DNA: TGTGCCAGCAGCTTGGGCAGGGGGCGAAATTTTGATACGCAGTATTTT.